The present T cell receptor (beta chain) was sequenced within a study of PD-L1 blockade in urothelial cancer. Study-wide context: Median T cell yield per blood sample was 110,000 to 150,000 cells.

Time point reported: peripheral blood 6 weeks after treatment start. All patients carried locally advanced or metastatic urothelial carcinoma. A word on this clone: Its target is not known.

Overall study results and limits: Blood TCR clonality below the median before treatment was a predictor of better survival.

Germline-derived CDR1 and CDR2 are LNHDA and SQIVND (reference sequence). CDR3 length: 19 amino acids. V shed 2 bases and J shed 0 bases, with 17 bases lying between them. The repertoire was sequenced with immunoSEQ multiplex PCR; TCRdb's copy has only in-frame clones and lacks some. The sample lists more than 40,000 clones, around four fifths occurring once. V gene TRBV19 combines with J gene TRBJ2-6; possibly TRBD2 for D (6 bases). This specimen was PBMCs, taken around atezolizumab (anti-PD-L1) treatment. The source is a man aged 55 to 70 with urothelial cancer. Written as DNA, the CDR3 is TGTGCCAGTAGTATATGGGGGGTGGAGCTAGTCTCTGGGGCCAACGTCCTGACTTTC. It yields the protein CASSIWGVELVSGANVLTF.